The clone carrying this T cell receptor beta chain was recorded once. Its antigen is unidentified. The CDR3 runs 15 residues. Per germline, CDR1 LNHNV and CDR2 YYDKDF (reference sequence). With 1 base clipped from V and 7 bases from J, the junction kept 4 bases outside the gene matches. Focal radiation was given together with CTLA-4 blockade (ipilimumab) to patients with chemo-refractory metastatic non-small-cell lung cancer. This entry comes from a study of radiotherapy plus CTLA-4 blockade in lung cancer. The overall study: There were objective responses in 15% to 20% of patients, and around 31% had disease control. General study findings and limits: After treatment with radiotherapy plus ipilimumab, TCR clones that came from the tumor expanded in blood.

Libraries were prepared by immunoSEQ multiplex PCR; TCRdb keeps only in-frame clonotypes and omits some of them. The data contain roughly 120,000 clones, around 75% of them singletons. The clonotype comes from a human donor with non-small cell lung cancer who had a partial response to radiotherapy plus ipilimumab. The starting material was peripheral blood, obtained from a patient treated with radiotherapy plus ipilimumab. The chain is built from TRBV15 and TRBJ1-6; 7 bases map to TRBD1. The CDR3 DNA sequence: TGTGCCACCAGCAGAGGCCGACAGGGAAATTCACCCCTCCACTTT. Residues: CATSRGRQGNSPLHF.